These 19 T cell receptor beta chains came from one sample sequenced in a study of control samples from healthy donors and cancer patients. Sequencing used immunoSEQ multiplex PCR; TCRdb keeps in-frame clones, though not all of them. The top ten clones hold approximately 38% of a sample with over 85,000 clones, about 81% of them seen once. Sequencing was carried out using PBMCs. Receptors originate from a man between 65 and 85 years old with lung cancer.

The V call is TRBV15, the J call TRBJ2-7; D not certain. V was pared by 0 bases and J by 7 bases, with 13 bases between. CDR1 and CDR2 (germline): LNHNV, YYDKDF (reference sequence). The CDR3 runs 14 residues. This chain's CDR3 is CATSRDRSLREQYF. The DNA of the CDR3 is TGTGCCACCAGCAGAGACAGGAGCCTACGGGAGCAGTACTTC.

This clone occurred a few times. J is TRBJ2-7 and V is TRBV23-1, with D unresolved. TRBV23-1 is an open reading frame whose function is uncertain. CDR3 length: 14 amino acids. The V end was cut by 2 bases, the J end by 0 bases, with 8 bases between. The CDR3 bases are TGCGCCAGCAGTCAACCCCAGGACTCCTACGAGCAGTACTTC. Translated, it gives CASSQPQDSYEQYF.

The chain joins TRBV5-4 to TRBJ1-2; D gene uncertain. Germline CDR1 reads SGHNT; CDR2 reads YYREEE (reference sequence). Trimming stripped 4 bases from V and 0 bases from J, with 13 bases between. This CDR3 contains 15 residues. The CDR3 is CASSLDGQANYGYTF. The CDR3 bases are TGTGCCAGCAGCCTGGACGGCCAAGCTAACTATGGCTACACCTTC.

This chain uses TRBV6-1 with TRBJ2-7; 14 nucleotides line up with TRBD2. V lost 1 base and J lost 6; bases outside the gene matches: 2. Per germline, CDR1 MNHNS and CDR2 SASEGT. The CDR3 extends over 15 amino acids. Here the CDR3 reads CASSEEGLAGGEQYF. As DNA, the CDR3 is TGTGCCAGCAGTGAAGAAGGACTAGCGGGGGGCGAGCAGTACTTC.

The DNA of the CDR3 is TGCAGCGTGGTGGTACCCGGGACAGCTCAAGAGACCCAGTACTTC. Translation gives CSVVVPGTAQETQYF. The chain recombines TRBV29-1 with TRBJ2-5, with 7 nucleotides matching TRBD1. CDR1 and CDR2 (germline): SQVTM, ANQGSEA. V trimming: 6 bases; J trimming: 2 bases; junction bases outside the gene matches: 12. The CDR3 spans 15 residues.

The chain combines TRBV2 with TRBJ1-2; 8 nucleotides match TRBD1. J gave up 8 bases and V 8 bases, and 10 bases lay outside the gene matches. Germline CDR1 SNHLY, CDR2 FYNNEI. The CDR3 is 13 residues long. The CDR3 DNA reads as TGTGCCAGCGGACAGGGCCATGCTATCGGCTACACCTTC. This translates into CASGQGHAIGYTF.

The chain recombines TRBV29-1 with TRBJ1-5; D is unclear. CDR1 is SQVTM and CDR2 is ANQGSEA in the germline V gene. The CDR3 consists of 12 residues. Trimming removed 0 bases from V and 11 bases from J, with 11 bases in between. The CDR3 DNA reads as TGCAGCGTTGAAGATCTTGGGTCAGCCCAGCATTTT. As protein: CSVEDLGSAQHF.

The gene calls are TRBV7-9 and TRBJ2-1; 7 bases are shared with TRBD2. V lost 4 bases and J lost 0; bases outside the gene matches: 6. The CDR3 has 16 amino acids. Looked up from germline, CDR1 is SEHNR and CDR2 is FQNEAQ (reference sequence). The CDR3 spells CASSSVGGSSYNEQFF. The CDR3, as DNA: TGTGCCAGCAGCTCCGTCGGCGGGAGCTCCTACAATGAGCAGTTCTTC.

The genes are TRBV13 and TRBJ2-6; D unresolved. Trimming pared 1 base from V and 1 base from J, leaving 8 bases between. CDR1 and CDR2 from the germline V gene are PRHDT and FYEKMQ (reference sequence). This CDR3 region has 16 residues. The CDR3 region is CASSLEWLSGANVLTF. The CDR3, as DNA: TGTGCCAGCAGCTTAGAATGGTTGTCTGGGGCCAACGTCCTGACTTTC.

The rearrangement uses TRBV9 and TRBJ1-2; 7 nucleotides align to TRBD1. Trimming removed 4 bases from V and 5 bases from J; junction bases left unmatched: 14. This CDR3 contains 16 residues. Germline CDR1 is SGDLS and CDR2 is YYNGEE. The CDR3: CASSLGGQAERYGYTF. CDR3 coding DNA: TGTGCCAGCAGCCTAGGGGGCCAGGCGGAACGGTATGGCTACACCTTC.

As DNA, the CDR3 is TGCGCCAGCAGCCTCTACAATGAGCAGTTCTTC. This codes for CASSLYNEQFF. The chain links TRBV10-2 to TRBJ2-1; D is undetermined. The V end was cut by 6 bases, the J end by 3 bases, with 3 bases between. Looked up from germline, CDR1 is WSHSY and CDR2 is SAAADI. This CDR3 region has 11 residues.

For this clone: Other DNA sequences within the sample encode an identical CDR3. The V gene is TRBV19, the J gene TRBJ2-1; perhaps D is TRBD1 or TRBD2 (5 bases each). Looked up from germline, CDR1 is LNHDA and CDR2 is SQIVND (reference sequence). The V end was cut by 1 base, the J end by 6 bases, with 7 bases between. CDR3 length: 13 residues. CDR3 sequence reads: CASSIGGGNEQFF. DNA for the CDR3: TGTGCCAGTAGTATAGGTGGGGGCAATGAGCAGTTCTTC.

CDR3: CASRSAGAGLGYTF. The CDR3 DNA is TGTGCCAGTAGGTCGGCCGGGGCAGGACTCGGCTACACCTTC. This chain connects TRBV19 to TRBJ1-2; a weak D match, TRBD1 (5 bases). Germline loops: CDR1 LNHDA, CDR2 SQIVND (reference sequence). Trimming took off 6 bases at V and 8 bases at J, with 19 bases between the two ends. The CDR3 is 14 residues long.

CDR3 sequence: CASRSLSSWGFGNTIYF. The DNA for the CDR3 is TGTGCCAGCAGGTCGCTGAGCTCATGGGGCTTCGGAAACACCATATATTTT. The rearrangement links TRBV28 to TRBJ1-3; possible D gene TRBD1, 5 bases. The CDR3 has 17 residues. Trimming took 6 bases from V and 4 from J, leaving 22 bases between them. Germline V CDR1 and CDR2: MDHEN, SYDVKM.

The chain uses TRBV19 and TRBJ1-1, with 9 bases fitting TRBD1. V shed 7 bases and J 1 base; nucleotides not matched to a gene: 7. The germline gives CDR1 LNHDA, CDR2 SQIVND (reference sequence). This CDR3 contains 15 residues. The CDR3 sequence is CASTPGQGPNTEAFF. Here the CDR3 DNA reads TGTGCCAGTACCCCAGGACAGGGGCCGAACACTGAAGCTTTCTTT.

The chain uses TRBV10-3 and TRBJ2-3; D is undetermined. Trimming removed 5 bases at V and 2 bases at J, with 11 bases between. The CDR3 is made up of 14 amino acids. Germline loops: CDR1 ENHRY, CDR2 SYGVKD. The DNA for the CDR3 is TGTGCCATCAGTCCGGACCCCCTCACAGATACGCAGTATTTT. It encodes CAISPDPLTDTQYF.

V gene TRBV15 combines with J gene TRBJ2-3; D unclear. Germline V gene data show CDR1 as LNHNV and CDR2 as YYDKDF (reference sequence). This CDR3 comprises 13 residues. V lost 5 bases and J lost 2, with 8 bases in between. CDR3 sequence: CATSVGATDTQYF. CDR3 coding DNA: TGTGCCACCAGCGTCGGAGCCACAGATACGCAGTATTTT.

The rearrangement joins TRBV7-6 to TRBJ2-7; D might be TRBD1 (6 bases). V was trimmed by 1 base and J by 6 bases, leaving 19 bases between them. This CDR3 spans 16 amino acids. Germline V gene data show CDR1 as SGHVS and CDR2 as FNYEAQ. The DNA for the CDR3 is TGTGCCAGCAGCTTAGACGTGGGGAGCCTCAGGGGCGAGCAGTACTTC. This translates into CASSLDVGSLRGEQYF.

This rearrangement joins TRBV2 to TRBJ1-2; D might be TRBD1 (5 bases). Deletions cut 4 bases from V and 1 base from J, with 10 bases between. The CDR3 is 14 residues long. Germline loops: CDR1 SNHLY, CDR2 FYNNEI. The CDR3 coding sequence is TGTGCCAGCAGTGGCCTGACAGTTAACTATGGCTACACCTTC. It codes for CASSGLTVNYGYTF.